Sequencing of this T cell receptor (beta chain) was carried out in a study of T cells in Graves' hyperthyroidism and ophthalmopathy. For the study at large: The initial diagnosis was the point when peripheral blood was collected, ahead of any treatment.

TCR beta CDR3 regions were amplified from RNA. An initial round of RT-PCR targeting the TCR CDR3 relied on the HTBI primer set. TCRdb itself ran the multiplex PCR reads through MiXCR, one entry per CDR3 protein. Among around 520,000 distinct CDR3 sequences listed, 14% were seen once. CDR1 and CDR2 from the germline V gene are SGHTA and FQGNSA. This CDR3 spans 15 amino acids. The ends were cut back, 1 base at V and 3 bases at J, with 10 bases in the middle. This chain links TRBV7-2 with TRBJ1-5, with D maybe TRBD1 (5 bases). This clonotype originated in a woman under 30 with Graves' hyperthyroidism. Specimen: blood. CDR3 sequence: CASSLGGRANQPQHF. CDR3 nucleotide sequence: TGTGCCAGCAGCTTAGGGGGGAGGGCCAATCAGCCCCAGCATTTT.